This T cell receptor (beta chain) was recovered during a study of Ad26.COV2.S vaccination and SARS-CoV-2 variants. Study-wide results and limits: While placebo recipients had lower spike-specific TCR breadth, vaccine recipients had more.

Using immunoSEQ multiplex PCR, the repertoire was profiled, and TCRdb retains in-frame clones only, with some absent. The sample records about 410,000 clones, about 88% being singletons. Of note for this clone: The antigen remains undetermined.

Treatment described: around 19 received Ad26.COV2.S at low or high dose, single or two shots; 5 received placebo; per-sample allocation not given. Specimen acquisition occurred on day 63 following the initial vaccine or placebo injection. This receptor was identified in a person aged 18 to 59 who received the Ad26.COV2.S COVID-19 vaccine or a placebo. The specimen was peripheral blood, collected in a trial of Ad26.COV2.S vaccine versus placebo.

CDR3 sequence reads: CASSQALAATPSTDTQYF. The CDR3 DNA follows: TGCGCCAGCAGCCAAGCTCTAGCGGCGACTCCTAGCACAGATACGCAGTATTTT. The chain recombines TRBV4-1 with TRBJ2-3, with TRBD2 matching 7 bases. CDR3 size: 18 residues. The ends lost 1 base at V and 0 bases at J; junction bases unmatched: 10. Germline V gene data show CDR1 as MGHRA and CDR2 as YSYEKL.